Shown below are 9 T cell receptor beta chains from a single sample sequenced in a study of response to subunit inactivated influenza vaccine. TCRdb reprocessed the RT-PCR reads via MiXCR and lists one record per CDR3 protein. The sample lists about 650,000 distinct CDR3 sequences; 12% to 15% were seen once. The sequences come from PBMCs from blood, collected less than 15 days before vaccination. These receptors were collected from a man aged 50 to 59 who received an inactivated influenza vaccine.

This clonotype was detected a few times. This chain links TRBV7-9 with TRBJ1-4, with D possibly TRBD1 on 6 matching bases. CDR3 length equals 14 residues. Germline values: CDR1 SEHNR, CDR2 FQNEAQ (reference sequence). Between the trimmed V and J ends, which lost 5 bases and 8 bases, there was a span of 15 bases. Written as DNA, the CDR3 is TGTGCCAGCAGCCCCGGGGGGGCATCCGAAAAACTGTTTTTT. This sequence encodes CASSPGGASEKLFF.

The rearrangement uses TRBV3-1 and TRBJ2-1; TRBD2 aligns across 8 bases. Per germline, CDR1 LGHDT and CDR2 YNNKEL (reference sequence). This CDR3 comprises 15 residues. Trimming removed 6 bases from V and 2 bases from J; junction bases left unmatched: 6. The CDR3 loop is CASSIRAGAYNEQFF. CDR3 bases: TGTGCCAGCAGTATCCGAGCGGGAGCCTACAATGAGCAGTTCTTC.

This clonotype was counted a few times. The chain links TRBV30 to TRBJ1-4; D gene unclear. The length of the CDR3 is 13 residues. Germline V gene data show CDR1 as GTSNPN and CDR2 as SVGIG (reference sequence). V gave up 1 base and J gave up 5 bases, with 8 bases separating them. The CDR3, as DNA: TGTGCCTGGAGTGGGACGGTGAATGAAAAACTGTTTTTT. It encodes CAWSGTVNEKLFF.

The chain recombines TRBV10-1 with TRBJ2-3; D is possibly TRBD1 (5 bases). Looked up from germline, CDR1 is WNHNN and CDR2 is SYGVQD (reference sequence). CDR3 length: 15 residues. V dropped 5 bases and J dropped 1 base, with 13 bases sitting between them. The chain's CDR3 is CASSPLGRGTDTQYF. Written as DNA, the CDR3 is TGCGCCAGCAGTCCATTGGGCAGGGGCACAGATACGCAGTATTTT.

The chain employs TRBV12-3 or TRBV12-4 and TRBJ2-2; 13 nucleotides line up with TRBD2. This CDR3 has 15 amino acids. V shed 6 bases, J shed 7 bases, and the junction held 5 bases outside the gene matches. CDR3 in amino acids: CASSPGLAGVGELFF. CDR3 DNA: TGTGCCAGCAGCCCTGGACTAGCGGGGGTCGGGGAGCTGTTTTTT.

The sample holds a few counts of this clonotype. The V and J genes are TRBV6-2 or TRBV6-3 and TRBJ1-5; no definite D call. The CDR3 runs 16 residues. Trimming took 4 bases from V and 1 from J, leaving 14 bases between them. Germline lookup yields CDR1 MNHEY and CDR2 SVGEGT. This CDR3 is CASSLIRARSNQPQHF. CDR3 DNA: TGTGCCAGCAGTTTGATAAGGGCGCGGAGCAATCAGCCCCAGCATTTT.

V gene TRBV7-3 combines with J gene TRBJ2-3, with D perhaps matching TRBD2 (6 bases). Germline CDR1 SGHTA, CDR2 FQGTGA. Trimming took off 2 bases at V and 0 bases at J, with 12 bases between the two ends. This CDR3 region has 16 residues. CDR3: CASSLFGGGSTDTQYF. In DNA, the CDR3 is TGTGCCAGCAGCTTATTTGGGGGAGGAAGCACAGATACGCAGTATTTT.

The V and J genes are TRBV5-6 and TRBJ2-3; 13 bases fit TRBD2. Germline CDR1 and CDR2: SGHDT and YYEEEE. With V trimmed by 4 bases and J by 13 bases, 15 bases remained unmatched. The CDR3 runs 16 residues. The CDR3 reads CASSLMTSGGLLWEYF. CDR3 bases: TGTGCCAGCAGCCTCATGACTAGCGGGGGGCTCTTATGGGAGTATTTT.

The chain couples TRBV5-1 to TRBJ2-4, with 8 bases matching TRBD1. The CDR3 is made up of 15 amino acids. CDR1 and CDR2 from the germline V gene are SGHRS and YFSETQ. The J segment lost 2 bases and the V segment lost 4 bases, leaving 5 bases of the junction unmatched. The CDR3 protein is CASSAGQGTKNIQYF. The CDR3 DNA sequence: TGCGCCAGCAGCGCCGGACAGGGCACCAAAAACATTCAGTACTTC.